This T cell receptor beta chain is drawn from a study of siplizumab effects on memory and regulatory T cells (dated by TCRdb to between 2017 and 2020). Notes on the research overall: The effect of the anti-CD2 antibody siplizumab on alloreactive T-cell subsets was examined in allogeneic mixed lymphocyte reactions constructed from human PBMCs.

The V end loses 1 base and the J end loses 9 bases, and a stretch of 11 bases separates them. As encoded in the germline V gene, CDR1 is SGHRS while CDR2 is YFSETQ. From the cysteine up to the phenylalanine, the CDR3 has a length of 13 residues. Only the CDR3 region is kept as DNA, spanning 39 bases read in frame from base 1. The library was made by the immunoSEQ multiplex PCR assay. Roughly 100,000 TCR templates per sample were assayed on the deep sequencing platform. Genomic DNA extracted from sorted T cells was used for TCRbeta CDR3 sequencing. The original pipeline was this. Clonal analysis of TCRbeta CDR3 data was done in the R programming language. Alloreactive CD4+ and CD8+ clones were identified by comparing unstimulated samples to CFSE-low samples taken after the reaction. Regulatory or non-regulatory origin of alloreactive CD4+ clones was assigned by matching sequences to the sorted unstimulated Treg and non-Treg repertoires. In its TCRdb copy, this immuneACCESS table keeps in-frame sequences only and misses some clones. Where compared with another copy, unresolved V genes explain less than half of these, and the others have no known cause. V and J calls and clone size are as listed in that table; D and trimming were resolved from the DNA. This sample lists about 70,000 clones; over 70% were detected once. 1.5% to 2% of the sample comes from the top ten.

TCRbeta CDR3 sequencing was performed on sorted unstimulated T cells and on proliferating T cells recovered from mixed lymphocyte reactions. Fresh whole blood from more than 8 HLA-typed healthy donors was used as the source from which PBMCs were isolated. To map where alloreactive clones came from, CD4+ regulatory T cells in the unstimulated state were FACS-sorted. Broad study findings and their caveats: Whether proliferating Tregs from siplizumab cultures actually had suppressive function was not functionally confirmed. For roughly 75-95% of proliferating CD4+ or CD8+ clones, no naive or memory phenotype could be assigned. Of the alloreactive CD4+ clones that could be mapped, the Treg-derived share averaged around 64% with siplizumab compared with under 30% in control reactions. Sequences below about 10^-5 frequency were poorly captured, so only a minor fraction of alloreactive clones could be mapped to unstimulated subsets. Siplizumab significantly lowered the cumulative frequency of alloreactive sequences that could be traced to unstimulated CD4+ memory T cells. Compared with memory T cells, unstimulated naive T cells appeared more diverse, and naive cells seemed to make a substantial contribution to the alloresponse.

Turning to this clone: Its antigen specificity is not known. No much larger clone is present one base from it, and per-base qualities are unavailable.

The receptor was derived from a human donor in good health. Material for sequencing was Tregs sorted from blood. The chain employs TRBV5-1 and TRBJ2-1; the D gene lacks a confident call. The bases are TGCGCCAGCAGCTTGTCAAGTAACAGTGAGCAGTTCTTC. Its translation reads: CASSLSSNSEQFF.